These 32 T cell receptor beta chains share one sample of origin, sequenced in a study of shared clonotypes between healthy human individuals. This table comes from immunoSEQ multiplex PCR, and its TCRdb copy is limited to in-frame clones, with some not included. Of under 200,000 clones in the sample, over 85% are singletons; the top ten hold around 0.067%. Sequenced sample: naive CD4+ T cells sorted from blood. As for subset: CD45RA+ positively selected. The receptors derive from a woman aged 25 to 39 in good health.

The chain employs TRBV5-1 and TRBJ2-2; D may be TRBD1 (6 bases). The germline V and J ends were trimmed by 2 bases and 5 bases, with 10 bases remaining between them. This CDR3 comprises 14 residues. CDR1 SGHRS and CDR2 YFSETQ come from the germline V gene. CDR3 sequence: CASSLEGETGELFF. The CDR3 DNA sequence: TGCGCCAGCAGCTTAGAGGGGGAAACCGGGGAGCTGTTTTTT. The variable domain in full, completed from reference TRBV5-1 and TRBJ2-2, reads KAGVTQTPRYLIKTRGQQVTLSCSPISGHRSVSWYQQTPGQGLQFLFEYFSETQRNKGNFPGRFSGRQFSNSRSEMNVSTLELGDSALYLCASSLEGETGELFFGEGSRLTVL.

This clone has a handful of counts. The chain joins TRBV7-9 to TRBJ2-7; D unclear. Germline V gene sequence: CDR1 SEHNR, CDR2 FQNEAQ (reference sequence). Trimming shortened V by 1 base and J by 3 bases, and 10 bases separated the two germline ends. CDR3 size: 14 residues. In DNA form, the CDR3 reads TGTGCCAGCAGCTTAGACCCAGGCAGCTACGAGCAGTACTTC. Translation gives CASSLDPGSYEQYF.

CDR3 sequence: CASSLQPGNVYEQYF. The CDR3 DNA reads as TGTGCCAGCAGTTTACAGCCAGGGAACGTCTACGAGCAGTACTTC. The gene calls are TRBV27 and TRBJ2-7; tentatively, D is TRBD1 (5 bases). Looked up from germline, CDR1 is MNHEY and CDR2 is SMNVEV (reference sequence). V gave up 2 bases and J gave up 3 bases, with 14 bases separating them. The CDR3 loop spans 15 amino acids.

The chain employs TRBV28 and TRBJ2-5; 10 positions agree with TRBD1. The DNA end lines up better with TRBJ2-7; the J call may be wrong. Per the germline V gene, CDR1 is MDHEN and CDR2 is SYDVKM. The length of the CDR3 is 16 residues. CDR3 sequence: CASSSTGGPNLYEQYF. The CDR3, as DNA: TGTGCCAGCAGTTCGACAGGGGGCCCTAATCTCTACGAGCAGTACTTC.

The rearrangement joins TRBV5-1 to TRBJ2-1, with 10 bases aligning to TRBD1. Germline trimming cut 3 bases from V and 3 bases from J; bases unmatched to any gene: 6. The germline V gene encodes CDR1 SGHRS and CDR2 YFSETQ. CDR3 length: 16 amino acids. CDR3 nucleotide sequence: TGCGCCAGCAGCTCGAACCGGGACAGGGGCTACAATGAGCAGTTCTTC. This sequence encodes CASSSNRDRGYNEQFF.

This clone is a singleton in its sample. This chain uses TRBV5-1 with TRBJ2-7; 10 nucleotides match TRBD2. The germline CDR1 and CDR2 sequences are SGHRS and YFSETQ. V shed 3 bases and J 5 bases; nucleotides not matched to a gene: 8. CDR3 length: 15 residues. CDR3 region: CASSWLAGVGNEQYF. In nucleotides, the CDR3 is TGCGCCAGCAGCTGGCTAGCGGGAGTGGGGAACGAGCAGTACTTC.

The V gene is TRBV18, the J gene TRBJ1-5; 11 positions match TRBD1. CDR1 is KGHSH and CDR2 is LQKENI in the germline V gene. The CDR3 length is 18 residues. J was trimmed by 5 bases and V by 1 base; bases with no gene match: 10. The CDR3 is CASSPQGRGQGGYQPQHF. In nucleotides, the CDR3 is TGTGCCAGCTCACCACAGGGACGGGGACAGGGGGGTTATCAGCCCCAGCATTTT.

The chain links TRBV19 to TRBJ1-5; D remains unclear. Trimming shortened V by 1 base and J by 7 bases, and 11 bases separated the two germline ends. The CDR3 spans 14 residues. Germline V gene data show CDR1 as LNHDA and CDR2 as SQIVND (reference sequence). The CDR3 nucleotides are TGTGCCAGTAGTATAGGGGAGTCCTTCCAGCCCCAGCATTTT. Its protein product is CASSIGESFQPQHF.

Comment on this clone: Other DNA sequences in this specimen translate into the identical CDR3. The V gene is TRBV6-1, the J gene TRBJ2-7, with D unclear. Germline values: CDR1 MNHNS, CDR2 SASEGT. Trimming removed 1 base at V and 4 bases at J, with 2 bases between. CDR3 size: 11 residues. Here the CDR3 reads CASSEGYEQYF. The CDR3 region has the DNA TGTGCCAGCAGTGAAGGTTACGAGCAGTACTTC.

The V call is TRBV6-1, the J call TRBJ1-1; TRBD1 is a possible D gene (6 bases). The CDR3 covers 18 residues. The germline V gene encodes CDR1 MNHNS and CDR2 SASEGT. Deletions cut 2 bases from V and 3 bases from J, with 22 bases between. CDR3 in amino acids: CASSESWFWDRQDTEAFF. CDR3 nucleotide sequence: TGTGCCAGCAGTGAATCTTGGTTTTGGGATAGACAGGACACTGAAGCTTTCTTT.

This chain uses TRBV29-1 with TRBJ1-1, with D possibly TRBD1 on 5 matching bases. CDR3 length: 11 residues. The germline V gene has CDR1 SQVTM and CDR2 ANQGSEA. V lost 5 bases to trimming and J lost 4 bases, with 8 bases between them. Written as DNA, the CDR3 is TGCAGCGTTTTTGGGACCACTGAAGCTTTCTTT. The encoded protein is CSVFGTTEAFF.

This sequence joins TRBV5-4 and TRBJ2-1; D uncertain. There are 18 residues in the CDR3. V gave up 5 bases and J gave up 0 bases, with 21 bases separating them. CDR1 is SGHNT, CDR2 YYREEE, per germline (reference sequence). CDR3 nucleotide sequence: TGTGCCAGCAGTCCGACTCGGCTTGGCTCGAGCTCCTACAATGAGCAGTTCTTC. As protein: CASSPTRLGSSSYNEQFF.

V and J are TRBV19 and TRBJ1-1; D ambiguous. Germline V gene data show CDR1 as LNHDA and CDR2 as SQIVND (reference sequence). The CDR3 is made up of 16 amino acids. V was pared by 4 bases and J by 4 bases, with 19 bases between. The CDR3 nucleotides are TGTGCCAGTAGTAGTCGCGGTTCGGCTCGGAGCACTGAAGCTTTCTTT. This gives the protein CASSSRGSARSTEAFF.

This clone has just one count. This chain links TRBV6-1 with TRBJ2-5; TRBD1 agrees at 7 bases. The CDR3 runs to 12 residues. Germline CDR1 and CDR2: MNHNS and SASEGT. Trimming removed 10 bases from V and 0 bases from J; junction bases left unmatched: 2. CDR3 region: CATQGNQETQYF. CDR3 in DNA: TGTGCCACACAGGGGAACCAAGAGACCCAGTACTTC.

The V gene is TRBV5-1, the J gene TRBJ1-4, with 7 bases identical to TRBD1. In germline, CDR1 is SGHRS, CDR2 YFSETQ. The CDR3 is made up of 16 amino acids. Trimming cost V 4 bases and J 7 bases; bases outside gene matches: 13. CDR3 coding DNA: TGCGCCAGCAGCACCAACGTACCGACAGGGTTTGAAAAACTGTTTTTT. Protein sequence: CASSTNVPTGFEKLFF. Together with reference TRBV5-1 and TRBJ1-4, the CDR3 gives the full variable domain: KAGVTQTPRYLIKTRGQQVTLSCSPISGHRSVSWYQQTPGQGLQFLFEYFSETQRNKGNFPGRFSGRQFSNSRSEMNVSTLELGDSALYLCASSTNVPTGFEKLFFGSGTQLSVL.

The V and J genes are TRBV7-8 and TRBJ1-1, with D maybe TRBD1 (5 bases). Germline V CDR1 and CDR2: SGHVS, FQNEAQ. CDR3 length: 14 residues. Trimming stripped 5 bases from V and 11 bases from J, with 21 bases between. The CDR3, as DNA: TGTGCCAGCAGCCACACCCGGCGGGGGAGTGTCGCTTTCTTT. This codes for CASSHTRRGSVAFF.

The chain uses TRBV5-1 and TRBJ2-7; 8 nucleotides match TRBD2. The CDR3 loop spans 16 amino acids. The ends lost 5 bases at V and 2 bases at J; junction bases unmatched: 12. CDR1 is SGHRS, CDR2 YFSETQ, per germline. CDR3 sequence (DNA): TGCGCCAGCAGGTACATACTAGCGGACGCCACCTACGAGCAGTACTTC. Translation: CASRYILADATYEQYF.

The CDR3 protein is CASRAGVANEQFF. CDR3 DNA: TGTGCCAGCAGGGCGGGAGTGGCCAATGAGCAGTTCTTC. The V gene is TRBV11-2, the J gene TRBJ2-1, with TRBD2 identical over 7 bases. In germline, CDR1 is SGHAT, CDR2 FQNNGV. V trimming: 6 bases; J trimming: 6 bases; junction bases outside the gene matches: 5. The CDR3 consists of 13 residues.

DNA for the CDR3: TGCGCCAGCAGCGTCCGGGACAGCGAAGAGACCCAGTACTTC. It is translated as CASSVRDSEETQYF. The rearrangement joins TRBV5-1 to TRBJ2-5; 7 bases agree with TRBD1. V was pared by 4 bases and J by 3 bases, with 6 bases of the junction left unmatched. Germline loops: CDR1 SGHRS, CDR2 YFSETQ. The CDR3 extends over 14 amino acids.

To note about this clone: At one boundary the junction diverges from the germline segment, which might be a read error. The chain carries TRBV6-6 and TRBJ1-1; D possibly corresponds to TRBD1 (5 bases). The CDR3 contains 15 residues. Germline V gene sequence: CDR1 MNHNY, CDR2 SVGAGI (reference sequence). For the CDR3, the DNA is TGTGCCAGCAGCCTGCCCGGAGGGGTGAACGCTGAAGCTTTCTTT. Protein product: CASSLPGGVNAEAFF.

DNA for the CDR3: TGTGCCAGCAGTTCAAGGACAGGGAGGGACACCGGGGAGCTGTTTTTT. It encodes CASSSRTGRDTGELFF. V usage is TRBV28 and J usage is TRBJ2-2, with a tentative D call TRBD1 (8 bases). CDR1 and CDR2 (germline): MDHEN, SYDVKM. This CDR3 comprises 16 residues. V dropped 4 bases and J dropped 3 bases, with 15 bases sitting between them.

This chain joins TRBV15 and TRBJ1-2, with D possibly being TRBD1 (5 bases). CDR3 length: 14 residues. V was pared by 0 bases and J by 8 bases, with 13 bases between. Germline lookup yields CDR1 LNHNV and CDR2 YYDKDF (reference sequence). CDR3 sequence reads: CATSRDLERGGYTF. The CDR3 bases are TGTGCCACCAGCAGAGATCTGGAGCGGGGCGGCTACACCTTC. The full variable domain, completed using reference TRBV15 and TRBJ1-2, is DAMVIQNPRYQVTQFGKPVTLSCSQTLNHNVMYWYQQKSSQAPKLLFHYYDKDFNNEADTPDNFQSRRPNTSFCFLDIRSPGLGDTAMYLCATSRDLERGGYTFGSGTRLTVV.

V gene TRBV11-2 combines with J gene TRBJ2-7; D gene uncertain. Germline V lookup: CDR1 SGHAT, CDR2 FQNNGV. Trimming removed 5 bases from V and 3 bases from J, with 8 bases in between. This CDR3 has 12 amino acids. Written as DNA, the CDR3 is TGTGCCAGCAGCCAAGGCAACTACGAGCAGTACTTC. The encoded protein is CASSQGNYEQYF.

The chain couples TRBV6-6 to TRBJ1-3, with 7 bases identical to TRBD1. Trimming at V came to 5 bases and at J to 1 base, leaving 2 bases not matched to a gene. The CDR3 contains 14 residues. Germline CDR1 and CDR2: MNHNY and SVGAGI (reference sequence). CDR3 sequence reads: CASSKTGSGNTIYF. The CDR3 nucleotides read TGTGCCAGCAGTAAGACAGGGTCTGGAAACACCATATATTTT.

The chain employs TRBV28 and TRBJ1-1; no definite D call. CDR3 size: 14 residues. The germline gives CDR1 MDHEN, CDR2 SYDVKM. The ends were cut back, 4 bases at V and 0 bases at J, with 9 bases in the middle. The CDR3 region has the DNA TGTGCCAGCAGTTCGGGCGGAATGAACACTGAAGCTTTCTTT. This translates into CASSSGGMNTEAFF.

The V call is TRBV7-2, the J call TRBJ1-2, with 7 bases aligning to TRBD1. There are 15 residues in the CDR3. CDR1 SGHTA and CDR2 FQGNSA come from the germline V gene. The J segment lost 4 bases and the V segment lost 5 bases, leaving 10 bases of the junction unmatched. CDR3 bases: TGTGCCAGCAGCCCAGACAGGGCCGTCCTCTATGGCTACACCTTC. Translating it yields CASSPDRAVLYGYTF.

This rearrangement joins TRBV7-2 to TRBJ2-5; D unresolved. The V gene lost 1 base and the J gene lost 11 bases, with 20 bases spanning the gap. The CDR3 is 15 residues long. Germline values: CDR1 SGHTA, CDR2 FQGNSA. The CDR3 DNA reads TGTGCCAGCAGCTTAGGTGGTCCGTCAACCGCACGGCAGTACTTC. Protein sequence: CASSLGGPSTARQYF.

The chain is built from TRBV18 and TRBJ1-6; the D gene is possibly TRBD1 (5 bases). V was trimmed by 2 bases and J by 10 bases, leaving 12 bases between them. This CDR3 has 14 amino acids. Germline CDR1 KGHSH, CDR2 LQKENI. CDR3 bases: TGTGCCAGCTCACCAGCCAGGGCAACGTCACCCCTCCACTTT. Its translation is CASSPARATSPLHF.

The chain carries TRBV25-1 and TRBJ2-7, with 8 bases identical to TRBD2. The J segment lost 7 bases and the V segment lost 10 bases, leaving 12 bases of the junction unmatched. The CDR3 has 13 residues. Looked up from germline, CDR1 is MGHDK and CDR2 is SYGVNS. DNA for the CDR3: TGTGCCACTGCGCCGGGGCCGGGAGGGGAGCAGTACTTC. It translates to CATAPGPGGEQYF.

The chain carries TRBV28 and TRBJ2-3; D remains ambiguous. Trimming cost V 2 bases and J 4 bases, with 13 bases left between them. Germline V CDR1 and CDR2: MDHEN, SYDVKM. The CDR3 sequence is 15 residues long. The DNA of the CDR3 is TGTGCCAGCAGTTTAAGGCCCGGTGTGGCAGATACGCAGTATTTT. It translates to CASSLRPGVADTQYF.

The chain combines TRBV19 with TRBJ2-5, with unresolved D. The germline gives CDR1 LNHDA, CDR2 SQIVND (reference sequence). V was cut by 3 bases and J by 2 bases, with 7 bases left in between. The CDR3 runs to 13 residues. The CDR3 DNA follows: TGTGCCAGTAGTATTGTCAGGCAAGAGACCCAGTACTTC. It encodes CASSIVRQETQYF.

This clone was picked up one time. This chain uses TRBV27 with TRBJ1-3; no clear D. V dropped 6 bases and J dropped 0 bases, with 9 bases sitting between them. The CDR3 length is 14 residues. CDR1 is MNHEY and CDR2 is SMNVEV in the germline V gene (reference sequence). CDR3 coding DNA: TGTGCCAGCAGACGACGGGGCTCTGGAAACACCATATATTTT. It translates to CASRRRGSGNTIYF.